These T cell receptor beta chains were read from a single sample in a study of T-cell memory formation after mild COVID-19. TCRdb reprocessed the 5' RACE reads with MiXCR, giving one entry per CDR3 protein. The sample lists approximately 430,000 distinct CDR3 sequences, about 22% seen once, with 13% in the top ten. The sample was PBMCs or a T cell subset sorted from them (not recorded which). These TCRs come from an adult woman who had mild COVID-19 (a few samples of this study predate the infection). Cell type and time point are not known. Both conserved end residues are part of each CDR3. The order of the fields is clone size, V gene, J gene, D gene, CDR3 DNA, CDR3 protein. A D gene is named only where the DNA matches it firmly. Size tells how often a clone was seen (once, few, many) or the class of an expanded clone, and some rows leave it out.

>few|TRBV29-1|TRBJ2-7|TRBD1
TGCAGCGTTGGAAGAGGGGGACAGGTCTACGAGCAGTACTTC
CSVGRGGQVYEQYF
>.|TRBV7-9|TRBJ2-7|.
TGTGCCAGCAGCGGTCCCCTGGGCGAACCCTATTCCTACGAGCAGTACTTC
CASSGPLGEPYSYEQYF
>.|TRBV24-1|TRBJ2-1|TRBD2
TGTGCCACCAGTGATTTCAGCGGGATTAATGAGCAGTTCTTC
CATSDFSGINEQFF
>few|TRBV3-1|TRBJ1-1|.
TGTGCCAGCAGCCAATTTGGGAACACTGAAGCTTTCTTT
CASSQFGNTEAFF
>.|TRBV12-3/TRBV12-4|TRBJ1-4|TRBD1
TGTGCCAGCAGTCAGTCCGGGACAGGGGGCTCCAATGAAAAACTGTTTTTT
CASSQSGTGGSNEKLFF
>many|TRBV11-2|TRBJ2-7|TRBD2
TGTGCCAGCAGCTTAGTTACTAGCGGACCCAACTACGAGCAGTACTTC
CASSLVTSGPNYEQYF
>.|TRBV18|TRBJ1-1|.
TGTGCCAGCTCACCCCATCCTCTCACCCGGGACCAAGCTTTCTTT
CASSPHPLTRDQAFF
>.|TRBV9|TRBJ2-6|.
TGTGCCAGCAGCGTAGCTAGAGGGGTAAGCTCTGGGGCCAACGTCCTGACTTTC
CASSVARGVSSGANVLTF
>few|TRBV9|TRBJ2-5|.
TGTGCCAGCAGCGTAGGGACCGGACCGGCCAAATCAGAGACCCAGTACTTC
CASSVGTGPAKSETQYF
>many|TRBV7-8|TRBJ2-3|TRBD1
TGTGCCAGCAGCTTAGTAGCGGGACAGGGGGCATATACGCAGTATTTT
CASSLVAGQGAYTQYF
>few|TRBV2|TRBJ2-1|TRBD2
TGTGCCAGCGAATCTTTAGCGGGAGATGAGCAGTTCTTC
CASESLAGDEQFF
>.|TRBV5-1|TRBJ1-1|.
TGCGCCAGCAGCTGGGACACGAACAAGAACACTGAAGCTTTCTTT
CASSWDTNKNTEAFF
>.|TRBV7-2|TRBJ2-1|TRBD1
TGTGCCAGCAGCTTCTGGACAGGACAGGGGATAGATGAGCAGTTCTTC
CASSFWTGQGIDEQFF
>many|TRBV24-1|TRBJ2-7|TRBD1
TGTGCCACCAGTGAGTGGACAGGGGGCGAGCAGTACTTC
CATSEWTGGEQYF
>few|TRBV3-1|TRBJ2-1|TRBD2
TGTGCCAGCAGCCGGCCGGGACTAGCGAACAATGAGCAGTTCTTC
CASSRPGLANNEQFF
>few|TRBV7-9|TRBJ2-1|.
TGTGCCAGCAGCCCCGTCAGGACCCTTTACAATGAGCAGTTCTTC
CASSPVRTLYNEQFF
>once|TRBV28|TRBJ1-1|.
TGTGCCAGTTTTGCCCCTGATCAGGCGAACACTGAAGCTTTCTTT
CASFAPDQANTEAFF
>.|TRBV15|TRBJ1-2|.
TGTGCCACCAGCAGGGGGGGGCTGGTCGGCTACACCTTC
CATSRGGLVGYTF
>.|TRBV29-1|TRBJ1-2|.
TGCAGCGTTGAGAACCAGGCCTATGGTGGCTACACCTTC
CSVENQAYGGYTF
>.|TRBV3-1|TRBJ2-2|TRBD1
TGTGCCAGCAGCCGCCTCCTTGGGACAGCGAACACCGGGGAGCTGTTTTTT
CASSRLLGTANTGELFF
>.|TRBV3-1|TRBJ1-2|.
TGTGCCAGCAGCCAAGTACCGGGATCCTATGGCTACACCTTC
CASSQVPGSYGYTF
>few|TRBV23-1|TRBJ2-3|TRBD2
TGCGCCAGCCGGGACTACTACACAGATACGCAGTATTTT
CASRDYYTDTQYF
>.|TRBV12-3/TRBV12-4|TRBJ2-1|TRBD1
TGTGCCAGCAGTACGGGACAGGTTGGGGCCTACAATGAGCAGTTCTTC
CASSTGQVGAYNEQFF
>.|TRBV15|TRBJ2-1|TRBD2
TGTGCCACCAGAAAACCGGGACTAGCATCCAATGAGCAGTTCTTC
CATRKPGLASNEQFF
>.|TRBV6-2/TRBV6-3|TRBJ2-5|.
TGTGCCAGCAGTTACTGGCAGGACACCCAAGAGACCCAGTACTTC
CASSYWQDTQETQYF
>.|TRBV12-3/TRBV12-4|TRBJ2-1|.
TGTGCCAGCACCTCGTCGAACAATGAGCAGTTCTTC
CASTSSNNEQFF
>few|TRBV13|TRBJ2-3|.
TGTGCCAGCAGTTCCGATTCTAGCACAGATACGCAGTATTTT
CASSSDSSTDTQYF
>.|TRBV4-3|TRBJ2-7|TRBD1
TGCGCCAGCTCTAAATCGGGGACAGGGAGCCACGAGCAGTACTTC
CASSKSGTGSHEQYF
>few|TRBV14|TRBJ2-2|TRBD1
TGTGCCAGCAGCCCGATTGGACAGGGAGGCCCCGGGGAGCTGTTTTTT
CASSPIGQGGPGELFF
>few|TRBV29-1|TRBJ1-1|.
TGCAGCGTTGAGGACAGCCGGAGCACTGAAGCTTTCTTT
CSVEDSRSTEAFF
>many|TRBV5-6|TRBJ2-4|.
TGTGCCAGCAGCCCAACCGGGGGCACCGGAGCCAAAAACATTCAGTACTTC
CASSPTGGTGAKNIQYF
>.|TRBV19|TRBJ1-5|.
TGTGCCAGTAGTATACGGGAGAATCAGCCCCAGCATTTT
CASSIRENQPQHF
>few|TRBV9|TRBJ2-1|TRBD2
TGTGCCAGCAGCGTAGCAATTAGCGGGGGACACAATGAGCAGTTCTTC
CASSVAISGGHNEQFF
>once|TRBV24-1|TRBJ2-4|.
TGTGCCACCAGTGAATCCGGGACAACCAAAAACATTCAGTACTTC
CATSESGTTKNIQYF
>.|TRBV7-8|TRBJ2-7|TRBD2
TGTGCCAGCAGCCCCCGTCAGCGGGGTAGCTCCTACGAGCAGTACTTC
CASSPRQRGSSYEQYF
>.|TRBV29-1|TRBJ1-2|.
TGCAGCGTTGAGGGTTCGGAGAACTATGGCTACACCTTC
CSVEGSENYGYTF
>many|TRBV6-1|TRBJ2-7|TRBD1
TGTGCCAGCATGTTCGATCACAGGGGTGGAAACTACGAGCAGTACTTC
CASMFDHRGGNYEQYF
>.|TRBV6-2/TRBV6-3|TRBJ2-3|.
TGTGCCAGCAGTTACGTTGGCCCAGATACGCAGTATTTT
CASSYVGPDTQYF
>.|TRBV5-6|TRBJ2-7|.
TGTGCCAGCAGCCCGTCCAGTTACACTGGCTACGAGCAGTACTTC
CASSPSSYTGYEQYF
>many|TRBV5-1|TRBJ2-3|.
TGTGCCAGCAGTTTAGCGGATACGCAGTATTTT
CASSLADTQYF
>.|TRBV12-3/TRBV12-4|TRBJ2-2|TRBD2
TGTGCCAGCAGTTTATGGCGGGAGAGGACCGGGGAGCTGTTTTTT
CASSLWRERTGELFF
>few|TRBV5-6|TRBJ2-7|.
TGTGCCAGCAGCTCCCGGGTCAGGCAAACCTACGAGCAGTACTTC
CASSSRVRQTYEQYF
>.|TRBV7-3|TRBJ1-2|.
TGTGCCAGCAGCTTAAGCCCAGGGCATGGCTACACCTTC
CASSLSPGHGYTF
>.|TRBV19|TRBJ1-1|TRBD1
TGTGCCAGTAGTACGACAGGGTACAGCACTGAAGCTTTCTTT
CASSTTGYSTEAFF
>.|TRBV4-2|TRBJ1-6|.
TGTGCCAGCAGCCAAGATCAGTTCGGGTATAATTCACCCCTCCACTTT
CASSQDQFGYNSPLHF
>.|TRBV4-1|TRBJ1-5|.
TGCGCCAGCAGCCAAGTAGGGGGGAATGATCAGCCCCAGCATTTT
CASSQVGGNDQPQHF
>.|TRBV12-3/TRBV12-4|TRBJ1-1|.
TGTGCCAGCAGTCTAAAGGAGACGACTGAAGCTTTCTTT
CASSLKETTEAFF
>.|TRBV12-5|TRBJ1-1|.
TGTGCTAGTGGTTTGGATCGGGGTGAAGCTTTCTTT
CASGLDRGEAFF
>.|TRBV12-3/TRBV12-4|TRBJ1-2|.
TGTGCCAGCAGTTTAACGGGGACGGTAGGCTACACCTTC
CASSLTGTVGYTF
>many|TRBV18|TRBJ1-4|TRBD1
TGTGCCAGCTCACCAACTCTTACAGGGGGCAGCGAAAAACTGTTTTTT
CASSPTLTGGSEKLFF
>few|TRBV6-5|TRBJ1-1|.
TGTGCCAGCAGTTGGGCCACACCGGCGAACACTGAAGCTTTCTTT
CASSWATPANTEAFF
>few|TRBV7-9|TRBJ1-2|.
TGTGCCAGCAGCTTAAGTCAGGAGGATGGCTACACCTTC
CASSLSQEDGYTF
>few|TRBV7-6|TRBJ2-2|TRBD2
TGTGCCAGCACCATGACTAGCGGGAGAGGCGGGGAGCTGTTTTTT
CASTMTSGRGGELFF